Below, 14 T cell receptor beta chains from the same sample are listed, as sequenced in a study of T-cell reconstitution after alpha-beta-depleted transplantation in children. Preparation of the TCRbeta library was carried out with unique molecular identifiers. One entry per CDR3 protein results from TCRdb running MiXCR on the PCR reads. The table lists hundreds of thousands of distinct CDR3 sequences, around a tenth of them singletons. Specimen: peripheral blood, collected 180 days after TCRalphabeta/CD19-depleted stem cell transplant. These receptors were taken from a male patient aged 2-15 years who had a stem cell transplant for chronic granulomatous disease, so the T cells may come from the graft donor.

This clonotype was seen repeatedly, ten times or more. The chain links TRBV10-3 to TRBJ2-1; the D gene is possibly TRBD2 (6 bases). CDR3 length: 14 amino acids. Trimming left V 7 bases short and J 3 bases short, with 13 bases between. The V gene's germline CDR1 is ENHRY and CDR2 SYGVKD. In DNA form, the CDR3 reads TGTGCCATCATGACTCCCGGGGGCTACAATGAGCAGTTCTTC. The encoded protein is CAIMTPGGYNEQFF.

This clonotype has a count of ten or more. The chain uses TRBV4-1 and TRBJ2-7; D perhaps matches TRBD2 (5 bases). The length of the CDR3 is 14 residues. Germline CDR1 and CDR2: MGHRA and YSYEKL. The ends were cut back, 2 bases at V and 6 bases at J, with 14 bases in the middle. CDR3 protein: CASSQPRDRGEQYF. CDR3 coding DNA: TGCGCCAGCAGCCAACCACGGGATCGAGGCGAGCAGTACTTC.

This clonotype was observed at least ten times. V and J are TRBV5-1 and TRBJ2-1; 11 bases align to TRBD2. J lost 6 bases, V lost 3 bases, and 8 bases had no gene match. Germline V gene lookup returns CDR1 SGHRS and CDR2 YFSETQ. This CDR3 spans 16 amino acids. CDR3 DNA sequence: TGCGCCAGCAGCTACCTAACTAGCGGGAGTGGCAATGAGCAGTTCTTC. This encodes CASSYLTSGSGNEQFF.

About this clonotype: A read error may be the cause here, since a much bigger clone is one base away. The chain is built from TRBV29-1 and TRBJ2-7; 8 positions agree with TRBD2. The CDR3 extends over 15 amino acids. Germline V gene lookup returns CDR1 SQVTM and CDR2 ANQGSEA. The V gene end was trimmed by 2 bases and the J gene end by 2 bases; junction bases not matched to a gene: 8. CDR3 residues: CSVEISAGAPYEQYF. CDR3 in DNA: TGCAGCGTTGAAATTTCAGCGGGGGCCCCCTACGAGCAGTACTTC.

This clonotype came up many times. The chain combines TRBV12-3 or TRBV12-4 with TRBJ2-1; 14 bases agree with TRBD2. The CDR3 is made up of 16 amino acids. After removal of 6 bases from V and 5 bases from J, the junction contained 6 bases not matched to a gene. Here the CDR3 DNA reads TGTGCCAGCAGGCCGCAGGGACTAGCGGGAGACAATGAGCAGTTCTTC. Amino acids: CASRPQGLAGDNEQFF.

At least ten counts were recorded for this clonotype. The chain employs TRBV6-5 and TRBJ2-7; no definite D call. The V gene's germline CDR1 is MNHEY and CDR2 SVGAGI. V was clipped by 0 bases and J by 0 bases, with 12 bases between them. The CDR3 runs to 16 residues. CDR3 DNA: TGTGCCAGCAGTTACTCGACTCTAGTCCACTCCTACGAGCAGTACTTC. Translation: CASSYSTLVHSYEQYF.

This clonotype came up many times. CDR3 bases: TGCGCCAGCAGCCAGGACAGGGGAAGCAATCAGCCCCAGCATTTT. It yields the protein CASSQDRGSNQPQHF. This chain joins TRBV4-1 and TRBJ1-5, with 9 bases that match TRBD1. Germline CDR1 is MGHRA and CDR2 is YSYEKL. V gave up 3 bases and J gave up 1 base; unmatched junction bases: 1. The length of the CDR3 is 15 residues.

This clonotype was counted many times. V is TRBV20-1 and J is TRBJ1-5; no firm D call. This CDR3 is 11 amino acids long. Between the trimmed V and J ends, which lost 2 bases and 9 bases, there was a span of 8 bases. The V gene's germline CDR1 is DFQATT and CDR2 SNEGSKA (reference sequence). This CDR3 is CSARLSGPQHF. The CDR3 DNA follows: TGCAGTGCTAGACTCTCGGGGCCCCAGCATTTT.

Points on this clonotype: Possible read error: a much larger clone is one base away. CDR3 protein: CSVVRLAGAYEQYF. The CDR3 DNA reads TGCAGCGTTGTTAGACTAGCGGGAGCATACGAGCAGTACTTC. This sequence joins TRBV29-1 and TRBJ2-7, with TRBD2 matching over 12 bases. Germline V gene data show CDR1 as SQVTM and CDR2 as ANQGSEA. There are 14 residues in the CDR3. The trim removed 4 bases at V and 4 bases at J, leaving 5 bases unmatched.

A word on this clonotype: A much more abundant neighbour one base away suggests this may be a read error. The rearrangement joins TRBV5-6 to TRBJ1-2; 12 nucleotides line up with TRBD1. CDR3 size: 14 residues. The germline V gene has CDR1 SGHDT and CDR2 YYEEEE. V was pared by 3 bases and J by 6 bases, with 3 bases of the junction left unmatched. The CDR3 DNA sequence: TGTGCCAGCAGCTACGGGACAGGGGGCCATGGCTACACCTTC. Translating gives CASSYGTGGHGYTF. The full variable domain, in which reference TRBV5-6 and TRBJ1-2 provide the parts outside the CDR3, is DAGVTQSPTHLIKTRGQQVTLRCSPKSGHDTVSWYQQALGQGPQFIFQYYEEEERQRGNFPDRFSGHQFPNYSSELNVNALLLGDSALYLCASSYGTGGHGYTFGSGTRLTVV.

This clonotype has at least ten counts. The junction departs from germline at one end; a sequencing error may be responsible. This chain connects TRBV7-7 to TRBJ2-7; tentative D call: TRBD1 (5 bases). Germline loops: CDR1 SSHAT, CDR2 FNYEAQ (reference sequence). The CDR3 is 16 amino acids. CDR3 DNA: TGTGCTAGCAGCCCAGGACCAGGGAAAGGAGCCTACGAGCAGTACTTC. This sequence encodes CASSPGPGKGAYEQYF.

This clonotype has at least ten counts. This chain's CDR3 is CASSLINTLNTGELFF. Written as DNA, the CDR3 is TGTGCCAGCAGCTTGATCAACACCCTGAACACCGGGGAGCTGTTTTTT. This rearrangement joins TRBV5-8 to TRBJ2-2; D gene ambiguous. Between the trimmed V and J ends, which lost 1 base and 1 base, there was a span of 11 bases. Germline CDR1 and CDR2: SGHTS and YDEGEE. CDR3 length equals 16 residues. Variable domain in full (rest from reference TRBV5-8 and TRBJ2-2): EAGVTQSPTHLIKTRGQQATLRCSPISGHTSVYWYQQALGLGLQFLLWYDEGEERNRGNFPPRFSGRQFPNYSSELNVNALELEDSALYLCASSLINTLNTGELFFGEGSRLTVL.

This clonotype was detected ten times or more. The chain uses TRBV20-1 and TRBJ2-5; D is possibly TRBD2 (6 bases). Deletions cut 3 bases from V and 5 bases from J, with 13 bases between. This CDR3 region has 13 residues. Germline lookup yields CDR1 DFQATT and CDR2 SNEGSKA (reference sequence). CDR3 residues: CSASVLRGETQYF. As DNA, the CDR3 is TGCAGTGCTAGTGTCTTACGGGGGGAGACCCAGTACTTC.

As for this clonotype: A much larger clone differs from this one at a single base, so this may be a read error. Here the CDR3 DNA reads TGTGCCAGCAGCTTACAAGGGGGTACCTACGAGCAGCACTTC. Protein: CASSLQGGTYEQHF. V is TRBV7-9 and J is TRBJ2-7, with D possibly matching TRBD1 (6 bases). The CDR3 is made up of 14 amino acids. Germline CDR1 and CDR2: SEHNR and FQNEAQ (reference sequence).